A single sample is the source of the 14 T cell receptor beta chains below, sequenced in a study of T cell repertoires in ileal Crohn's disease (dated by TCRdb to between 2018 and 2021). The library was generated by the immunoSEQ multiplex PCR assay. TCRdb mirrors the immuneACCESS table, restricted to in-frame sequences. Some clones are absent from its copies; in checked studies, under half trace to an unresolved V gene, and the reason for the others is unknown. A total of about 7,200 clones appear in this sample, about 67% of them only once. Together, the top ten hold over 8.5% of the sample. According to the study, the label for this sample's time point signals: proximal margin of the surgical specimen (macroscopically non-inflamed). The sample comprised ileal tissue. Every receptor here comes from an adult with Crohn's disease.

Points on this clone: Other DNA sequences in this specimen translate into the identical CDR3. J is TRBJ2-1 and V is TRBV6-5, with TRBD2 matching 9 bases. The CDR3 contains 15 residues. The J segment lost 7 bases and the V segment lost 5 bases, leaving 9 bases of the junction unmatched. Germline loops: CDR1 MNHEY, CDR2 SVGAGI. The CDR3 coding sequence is TGTGCCAGCAGTCAGACTAGCGGAAGTAAGAATGAGCAGTTCTTC. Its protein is CASSQTSGSKNEQFF.

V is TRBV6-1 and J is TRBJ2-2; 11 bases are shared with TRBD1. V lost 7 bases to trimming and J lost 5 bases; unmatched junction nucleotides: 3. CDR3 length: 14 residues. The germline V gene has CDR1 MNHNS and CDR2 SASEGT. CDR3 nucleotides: TGTGCCAGCAACCGGGACAGGGGGACCGGGGAGCTGTTTTTT. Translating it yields CASNRDRGTGELFF.

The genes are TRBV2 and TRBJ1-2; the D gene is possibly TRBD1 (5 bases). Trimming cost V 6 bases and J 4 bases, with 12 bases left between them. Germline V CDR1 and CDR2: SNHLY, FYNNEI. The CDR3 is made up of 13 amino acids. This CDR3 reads CASSRLGVYGYTF. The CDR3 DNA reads TGTGCCAGCAGCCGCCTGGGGGTCTATGGCTACACCTTC.

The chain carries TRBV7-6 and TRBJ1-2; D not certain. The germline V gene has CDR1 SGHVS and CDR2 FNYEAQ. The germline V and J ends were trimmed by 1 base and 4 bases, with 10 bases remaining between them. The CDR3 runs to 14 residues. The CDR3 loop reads CASSLEGNLYGYTF. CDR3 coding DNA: TGTGCCAGCAGCTTAGAAGGGAACCTCTATGGCTACACCTTC.

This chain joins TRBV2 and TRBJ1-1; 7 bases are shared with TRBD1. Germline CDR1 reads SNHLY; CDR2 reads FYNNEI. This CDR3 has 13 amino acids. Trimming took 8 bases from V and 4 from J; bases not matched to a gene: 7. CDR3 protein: CASRNRGFTEAFF. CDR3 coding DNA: TGTGCCAGCCGAAACAGGGGTTTCACTGAAGCTTTCTTT.

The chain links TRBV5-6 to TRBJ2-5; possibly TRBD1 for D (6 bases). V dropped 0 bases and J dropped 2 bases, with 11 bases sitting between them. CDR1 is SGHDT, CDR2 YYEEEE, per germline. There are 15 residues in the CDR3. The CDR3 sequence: CASSLVDRLQETQYF. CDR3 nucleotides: TGTGCCAGCAGCTTGGTTGACAGGCTACAAGAGACCCAGTACTTC.

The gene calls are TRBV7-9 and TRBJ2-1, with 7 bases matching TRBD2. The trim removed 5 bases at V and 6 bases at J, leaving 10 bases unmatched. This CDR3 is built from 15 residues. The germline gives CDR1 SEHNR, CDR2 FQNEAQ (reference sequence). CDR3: CASSRMGTTGNEQFF. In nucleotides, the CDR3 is TGTGCCAGCAGCCGTATGGGGACTACTGGCAATGAGCAGTTCTTC. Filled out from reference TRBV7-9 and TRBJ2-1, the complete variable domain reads DTGVSQNPRHKITKRGQNVTFRCDPISEHNRLYWYRQTLGQGPEFLTYFQNEAQLEKSRLLSDRFSAERPKGSFSTLEIQRTEQGDSAMYLCASSRMGTTGNEQFFGPGTRLTVL.

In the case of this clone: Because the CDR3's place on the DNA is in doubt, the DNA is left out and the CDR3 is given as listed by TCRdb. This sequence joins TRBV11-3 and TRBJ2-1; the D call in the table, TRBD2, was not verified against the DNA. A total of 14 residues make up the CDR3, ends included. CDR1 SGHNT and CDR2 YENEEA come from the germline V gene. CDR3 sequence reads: CASSFGSGVVEQFF.

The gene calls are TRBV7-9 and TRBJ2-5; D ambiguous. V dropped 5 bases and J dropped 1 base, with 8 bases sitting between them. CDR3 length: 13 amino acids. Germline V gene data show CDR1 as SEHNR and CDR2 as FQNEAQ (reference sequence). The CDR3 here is CASSRSRQETQYF. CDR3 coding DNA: TGTGCCAGCAGCAGGTCCCGCCAAGAGACCCAGTACTTC.

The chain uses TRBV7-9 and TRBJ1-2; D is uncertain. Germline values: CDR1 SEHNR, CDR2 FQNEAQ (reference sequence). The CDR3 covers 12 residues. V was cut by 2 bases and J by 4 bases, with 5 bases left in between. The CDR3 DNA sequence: TGTGCCAGCAGCTTACCAGGCTATGGCTACACCTTC. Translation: CASSLPGYGYTF.

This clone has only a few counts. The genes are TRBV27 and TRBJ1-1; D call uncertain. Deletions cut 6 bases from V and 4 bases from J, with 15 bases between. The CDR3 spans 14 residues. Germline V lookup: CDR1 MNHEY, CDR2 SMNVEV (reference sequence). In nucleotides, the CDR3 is TGTGCCAGCAGCTTTAGACCGTACGGCACTGAAGCTTTCTTT. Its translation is CASSFRPYGTEAFF.

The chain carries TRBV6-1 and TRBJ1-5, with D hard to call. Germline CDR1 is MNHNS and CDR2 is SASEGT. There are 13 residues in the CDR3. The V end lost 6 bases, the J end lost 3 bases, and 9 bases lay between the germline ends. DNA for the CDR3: TGTGCCAGCAGGCTCAACTTCAATCAGCCCCAGCATTTT. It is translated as CASRLNFNQPQHF.

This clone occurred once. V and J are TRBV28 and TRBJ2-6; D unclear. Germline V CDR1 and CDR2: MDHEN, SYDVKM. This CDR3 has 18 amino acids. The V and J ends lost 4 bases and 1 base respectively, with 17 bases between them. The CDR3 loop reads CASSSAGVPKSGANVLTF. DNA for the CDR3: TGTGCCAGCAGTTCGGCAGGTGTTCCAAAATCTGGGGCCAACGTCCTGACTTTC.

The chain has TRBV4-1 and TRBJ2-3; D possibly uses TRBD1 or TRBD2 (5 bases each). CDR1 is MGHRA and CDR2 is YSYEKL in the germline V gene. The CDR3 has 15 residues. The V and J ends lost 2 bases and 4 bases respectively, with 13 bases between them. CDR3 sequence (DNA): TGCGCCAGCAGCCAATCAGGGAGACCAGCAGATACGCAGTATTTT. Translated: CASSQSGRPADTQYF.